The sequence of this TCR beta chain was determined in a study of T cells in Graves' hyperthyroidism and ophthalmopathy. Amplification targeted TCR beta CDR3 regions from RNA transcripts. The HTBI primer set served for first-round RT-PCR of the TCR CDR3. TCRdb independently ran MiXCR on the multiplex PCR reads; one entry per CDR3 protein. The sample records over 350,000 distinct CDR3 sequences, more than 12% being singletons. This CDR3 comprises 14 residues. Looked up from germline, CDR1 is DFQATT and CDR2 is SNEGSKA (reference sequence). Trimming cost V 4 bases and J 9 bases; bases outside gene matches: 13. This clonotype appeared many times. Its cognate antigen is unknown. General study findings and limits: Clonotypes that were expanded in thyroid above 0.001 mostly appeared in blood too.

This clonotype was obtained from a man aged 50 to 59 with Graves' ophthalmopathy. The chain links TRBV20-1 to TRBJ2-7; 9 nucleotides match TRBD2. Sequencing was performed on blood. The DNA for the CDR3 is TGCAGTGCTAAGAAGGGACTAGCTTTTCCCTCGCAGTACTTC. This translates into CSAKKGLAFPSQYF.